The rows below give T cell receptor beta chains drawn from one sample of a study of STAT3 mutations in large granular lymphocyte leukemia. TCRdb's table, derived via immunoSEQ multiplex PCR, lists solely in-frame clones and lacks some. Of some 30,000 clones in the sample, roughly 80% were seen once. The specimen sequenced was peripheral blood mononuclear cells. The receptors shown here come from a woman in her fifties or sixties with T-cell large granular lymphocyte leukemia. Some clones in this sample may be carry-over from other donors' samples. CDR3s include the opening cysteine and the closing phenylalanine or tryptophan.

13	TRBV18	TRBJ2-7	CASSPDLDGEQYF
16	TRBV7-9	TRBJ1-4	CASSLGWQATNEKLFF
15	TRBV7-9	TRBJ1-2	CASSSPLDSNYGYTF
13	TRBV30	TRBJ1-1	CAWSVLGNTEAFF
11	TRBV6-5	TRBJ2-2	CASTNTGELFF
15	TRBV18	TRBJ2-1	CASSPTSGWNNEQFF
14	TRBV4-3	TRBJ1-1	CASSQVEGVTEAFF
12	TRBV30	TRBJ1-2	CAWTRFNYGYTF
16	TRBV6-5	TRBJ2-7	CASSYSTGGASYEQYF
13	TRBV9	TRBJ2-7	CASSVEGAYEQYF
14	TRBV2	TRBJ1-3	CASTGRISGNTIYF
15	TRBV19	TRBJ1-5	CASSMGQGAHQPQHF
13	TRBV9	TRBJ1-1	CASSRGPLTEAFF
13	TRBV28	TRBJ1-5	CASWDRINQPQHF
12	TRBV5-4	TRBJ2-3	CASRKQADTQYF
14	TRBV5-1	TRBJ2-7	CASRGGPGDYEQYF
16	TRBV12-5	TRBJ1-2	CASGLTPLRGARGYTF
16	TRBV7-7	TRBJ2-1	CASSPRLEGSYNEQFF
15	TRBV6-5	TRBJ2-2	CASSTQGARSGELFF
15	TRBV9	TRBJ1-2	CASSPVEIGMYGYTF
13	TRBV7-9	TRBJ2-4	CASSRGEGNIQYF
14	TRBV2	TRBJ1-2	CASRGQFSDYGYTF
17	TRBV15	TRBJ1-3	CATSRDMGQGVGNTIYF
15	TRBV4-3	TRBJ2-2	CASSQERVNTGELFF
14	TRBV5-4	TRBJ2-7	CASSYRQGWDEQYF
12	TRBV25-1	TRBJ2-3	CASSAGTDTQYF
13	TRBV4-1	TRBJ2-7	CASSPTTSYEQYF
14	TRBV7-9	TRBJ2-7	CASSLSSGYDEQYF
15	TRBV5-1	TRBJ1-1	CASSPLMDRNTEAFF
13	TRBV6-1	TRBJ2-2	CASSTRGPGELFF
14	TRBV18	TRBJ1-2	CASSQGGANYGYTF
15	TRBV18	TRBJ1-1	CASSTGGKGNTEAFF
16	TRBV4-3	TRBJ2-7	CASSPWVAGGPYEQYF
15	TRBV28	TRBJ2-1	CASSLQTGATSEQFF
11	TRBV20-1	TRBJ1-2	CSADVRYGYTF
15	TRBV5-1	TRBJ2-2	CASSLESRRNGELFF
12	TRBV5-6	TRBJ1-2	CASSSVTRGYTF
15	TRBV5-1	TRBJ2-7	CASSWVAGGPGEQYF
14	TRBV15	TRBJ2-7	CATSRFLLRDEQYF